This T cell receptor (beta chain) is drawn from a study of identical twins. Study-wide points: With abundant cord blood beta clonotypes, insertions were fewer; memory repertoires showed no such pattern.

This clonotype appeared once. What it binds is unknown. Via MiXCR, TCRdb re-called the 5' RACE reads, giving one row per CDR3 protein. The table has about 720,000 distinct CDR3 sequences, 15% to 20% seen once. The length of the CDR3 is 17 residues. Germline lookup yields CDR1 MNHNS and CDR2 SASEGT. Trimming stripped 6 bases from V and 3 bases from J, with 20 bases between. These data were also filed under a second study, of T cells expressing NK-cell markers. That work states: Source material for TCR beta repertoires consisted of sorted CD3+CD56+NKG2C+, CD3+CD56+NKG2C- and CD3+CD56-NKG2C+ T cells. The contribution of dominant NKG2C+ clonotypes to CD8+ T cells in a handful of donors was roughly 1.0-7.5%. Unclear, still, was the HCMV specificity of the expanded NKG2C+ T cell clones.

Sequences were obtained from PBMCs. The sequence was collected from a woman aged 18-29 years in good health. V usage is TRBV6-1 and J usage is TRBJ2-2; D unresolved. The CDR3, as DNA: TGTGCCAGCAGCCAGGTGGACGCCATCCTGGACACCGGGGAGCTGTTTTTT. It codes for CASSQVDAILDTGELFF.